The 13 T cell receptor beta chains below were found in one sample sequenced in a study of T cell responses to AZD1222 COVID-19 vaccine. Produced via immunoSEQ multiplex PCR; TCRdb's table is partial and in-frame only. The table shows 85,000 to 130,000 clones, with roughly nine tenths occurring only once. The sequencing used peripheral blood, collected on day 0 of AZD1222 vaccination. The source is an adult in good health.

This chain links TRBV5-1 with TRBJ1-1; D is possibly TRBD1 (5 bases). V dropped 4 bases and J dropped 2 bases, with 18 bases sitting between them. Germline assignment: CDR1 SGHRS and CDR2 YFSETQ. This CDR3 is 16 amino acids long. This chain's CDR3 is CASSTTGTGRNTEAFF. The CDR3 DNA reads TGCGCCAGCAGCACTACCGGGACCGGAAGAAACACTGAAGCTTTCTTT.

The CDR3 loop reads CASSFGPSNEQFF. CDR3 coding DNA: TGTGCCAGCAGCTTCGGACCAAGCAATGAGCAGTTCTTC. The chain has TRBV9 and TRBJ2-1, with no clear D. The germline V and J ends were trimmed by 4 bases and 6 bases, with 11 bases remaining between them. This CDR3 region has 13 residues. The germline gives CDR1 SGDLS, CDR2 YYNGEE.

The CDR3 spells CASSEWGGPNTGELFF. CDR3 in DNA: TGTGCCAGCAGTGAGTGGGGCGGGCCCAACACCGGGGAGCTGTTTTTT. V and J are TRBV6-4 and TRBJ2-2, with D perhaps matching TRBD1 or TRBD2 (5 bases each). CDR1 is MRHNA, CDR2 SNTAGT, per germline. Deletions cut 3 bases from V and 2 bases from J, with 13 bases between. There are 16 residues in the CDR3.

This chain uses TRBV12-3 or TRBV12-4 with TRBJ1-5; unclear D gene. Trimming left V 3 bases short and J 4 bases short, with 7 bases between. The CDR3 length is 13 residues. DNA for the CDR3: TGTGCCAGCAGTTTTAGGATTAATCAGCCCCAGCATTTT. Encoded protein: CASSFRINQPQHF.

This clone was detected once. The CDR3 DNA sequence: TGTGCCAGCTCGTTAGCGGGGCAGGGCACAGATACGCAGTATTTT. Encoded protein: CASSLAGQGTDTQYF. This chain connects TRBV18 to TRBJ2-3; 8 bases fit TRBD2. V shed 6 bases and J 1 base; nucleotides not matched to a gene: 6. The germline V gene encodes CDR1 KGHSH and CDR2 LQKENI. The CDR3 covers 15 residues. The full variable domain, completed using reference TRBV18 and TRBJ2-3, is NAGVMQNPRHLVRRRGQEARLRCSPMKGHSHVYWYRQLPEEGLKFMVYLQKENIIDESGMPKERFSAEFPKEGPSILRIQQVVRGDSAAYFCASSLAGQGTDTQYFGPGTRLTVL.

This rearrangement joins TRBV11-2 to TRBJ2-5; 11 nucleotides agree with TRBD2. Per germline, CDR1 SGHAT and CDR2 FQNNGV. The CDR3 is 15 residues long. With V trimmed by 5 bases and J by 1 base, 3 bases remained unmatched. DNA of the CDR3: TGTGCCAGCAGCGATAGCGGGAGGGTCCAAGAGACCCAGTACTTC. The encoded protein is CASSDSGRVQETQYF.

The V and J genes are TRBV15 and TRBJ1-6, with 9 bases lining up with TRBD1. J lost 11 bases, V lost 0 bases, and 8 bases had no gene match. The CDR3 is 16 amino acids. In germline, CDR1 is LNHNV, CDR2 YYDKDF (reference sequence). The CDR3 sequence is CATSRDRGQGTAPLHF. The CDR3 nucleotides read TGTGCCACCAGCAGAGATAGGGGACAGGGAACGGCACCCCTCCACTTT.

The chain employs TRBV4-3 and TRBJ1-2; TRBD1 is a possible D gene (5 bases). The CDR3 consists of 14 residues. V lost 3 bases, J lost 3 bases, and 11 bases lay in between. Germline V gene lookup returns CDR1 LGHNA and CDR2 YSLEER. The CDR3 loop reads CASSQAGTHYGYTF. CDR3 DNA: TGCGCCAGCAGCCAGGCCGGGACGCACTATGGCTACACCTTC.

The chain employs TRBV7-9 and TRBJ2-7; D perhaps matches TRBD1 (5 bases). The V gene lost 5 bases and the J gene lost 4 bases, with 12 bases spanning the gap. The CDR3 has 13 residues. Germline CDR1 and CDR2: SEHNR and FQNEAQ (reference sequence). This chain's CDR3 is CASSKDILYEQYF. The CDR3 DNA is TGTGCCAGCAGCAAGGACATACTATACGAGCAGTACTTC.

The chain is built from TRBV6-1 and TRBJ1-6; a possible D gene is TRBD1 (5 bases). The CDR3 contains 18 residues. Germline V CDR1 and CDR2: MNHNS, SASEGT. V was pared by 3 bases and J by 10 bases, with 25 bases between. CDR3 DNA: TGTGCCAGCAGTGATCCTACTAGACAGACCGTCTTAAGATCACCCCTCCACTTT. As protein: CASSDPTRQTVLRSPLHF.

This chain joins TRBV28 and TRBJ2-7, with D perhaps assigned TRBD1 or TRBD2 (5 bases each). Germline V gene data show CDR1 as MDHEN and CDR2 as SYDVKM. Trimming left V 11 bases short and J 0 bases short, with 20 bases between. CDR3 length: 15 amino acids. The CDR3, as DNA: TGTGCCGTTCTACGGGGCGGTGGGGACTCCTACGAGCAGTACTTC. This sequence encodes CAVLRGGGDSYEQYF.

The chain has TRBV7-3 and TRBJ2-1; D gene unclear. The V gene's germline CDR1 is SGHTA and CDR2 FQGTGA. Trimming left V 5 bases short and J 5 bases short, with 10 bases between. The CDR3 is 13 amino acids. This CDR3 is CASSKDWNNEQFF. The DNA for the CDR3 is TGTGCCAGCAGCAAAGACTGGAACAATGAGCAGTTCTTC.

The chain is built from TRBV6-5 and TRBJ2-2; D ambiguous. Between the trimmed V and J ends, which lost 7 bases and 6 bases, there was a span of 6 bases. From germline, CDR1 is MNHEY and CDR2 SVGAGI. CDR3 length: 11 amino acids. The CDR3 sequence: CASTSPGELFF. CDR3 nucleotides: TGTGCCAGCACATCTCCCGGGGAGCTGTTTTTT.